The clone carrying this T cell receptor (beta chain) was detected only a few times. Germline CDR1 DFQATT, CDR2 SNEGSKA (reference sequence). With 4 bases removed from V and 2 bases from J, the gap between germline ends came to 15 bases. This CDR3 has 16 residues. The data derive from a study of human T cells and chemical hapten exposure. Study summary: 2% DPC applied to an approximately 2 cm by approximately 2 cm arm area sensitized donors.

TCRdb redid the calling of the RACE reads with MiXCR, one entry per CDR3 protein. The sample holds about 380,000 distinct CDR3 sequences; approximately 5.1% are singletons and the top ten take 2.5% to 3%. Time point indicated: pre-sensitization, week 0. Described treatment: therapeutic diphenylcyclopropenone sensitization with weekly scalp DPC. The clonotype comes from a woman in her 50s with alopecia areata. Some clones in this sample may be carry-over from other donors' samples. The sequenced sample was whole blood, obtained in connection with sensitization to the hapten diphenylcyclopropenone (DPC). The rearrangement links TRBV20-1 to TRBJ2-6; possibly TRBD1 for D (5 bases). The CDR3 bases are TGCAGTGCTACCCCAGGTGAAGGGGCTGGGGCCAACGTCCTGACTTTC. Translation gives CSATPGEGAGANVLTF.